These 10 T cell receptor beta chains originate from one sample sequenced in a study of identical twins. Via MiXCR, TCRdb re-called the 5' RACE reads, giving one row per CDR3 protein. In the table there are fewer than 550,000 distinct CDR3 sequences, around 15% of which are singletons. These data were also reused for a study on yellow fever vaccine responses in identical twins.

Sequencing was done on a sample of CD4+ T cells sorted from blood. The receptors were gathered from a woman aged 18-29 years in good health.

The chain couples TRBV19 to TRBJ1-5; no firm D call. This CDR3 region has 14 residues. The V end lost 3 bases, the J end lost 1 base, and 7 bases lay between the germline ends. The germline CDR1 and CDR2 sequences are LNHDA and SQIVND (reference sequence). The CDR3 DNA follows: TGTGCCAGTAGTATCAGGACGAGCAATCAGCCCCAGCATTTT. Encoded protein: CASSIRTSNQPQHF.

This clonotype was counted ten times or more. This sequence joins TRBV4-2 and TRBJ2-4; 7 positions agree with TRBD1. V shed 7 bases, J shed 9 bases, and the junction held 12 bases outside the gene matches. Per germline, CDR1 LGHNA and CDR2 YNFKEQ. CDR3 length: 14 amino acids. The CDR3 nucleotides read TGTGCCAGCAACGATGGGACAGTTTTTAGCATTCAGTACTTC. This gives the protein CASNDGTVFSIQYF.

The rearrangement links TRBV20-1 to TRBJ2-7; either TRBD1 or TRBD2 may supply D (5 bases each). The CDR3 spans 13 residues. Germline V gene data show CDR1 as DFQATT and CDR2 as SNEGSKA (reference sequence). V lost 4 bases and J lost 4, with 14 bases in between. The CDR3 DNA reads TGCAGTGCTATGGGGACGGATTCTTACGAGCAGTACGTC. This translates into CSAMGTDSYEQYV.

The chain couples TRBV7-9 to TRBJ1-2; D ambiguous. The CDR3 runs to 12 residues. Germline CDR1 is SEHNR and CDR2 is FQNEAQ (reference sequence). The V gene lost 10 bases and the J gene lost 1 base, with 10 bases spanning the gap. The CDR3 DNA sequence: TGTGCCACTGCGGACTATAACTATGGCTACACCTTC. This gives the protein CATADYNYGYTF.

The table lists this clonotype with a few counts. V usage is TRBV5-1 and J usage is TRBJ2-1; 11 bases align to TRBD2. The CDR3 extends over 17 amino acids. With V trimmed by 4 bases and J by 6 bases, 12 bases remained unmatched. CDR1 and CDR2 from the germline V gene are SGHRS and YFSETQ. CDR3 sequence: CASSLGLTSGISNEQFF. The CDR3 nucleotides are TGCGCCAGCAGCCTGGGCCTGACTAGCGGGATTTCCAATGAGCAGTTCTTC.

This clonotype has a handful of counts. The gene calls are TRBV12-3 or TRBV12-4 and TRBJ1-1; D gene ambiguous. The CDR3 contains 11 residues. The ends were cut back, 7 bases at V and 7 bases at J, with 10 bases in the middle. The CDR3 nucleotides read TGTGCCAGCACCATGGGCGGTGAAGCTTTCTTT. Amino acid sequence: CASTMGGEAFF.

The chain couples TRBV12-3 or TRBV12-4 to TRBJ2-1; 9 bases agree with TRBD2. J lost 4 bases, V lost 6 bases, and 22 bases had no gene match. This CDR3 is built from 20 residues. This chain's CDR3 is CASSPHRRVIAGESYNEQFF. CDR3 sequence (DNA): TGTGCCAGCAGCCCCCACAGAAGGGTCATAGCGGGAGAATCTTACAATGAGCAGTTCTTC.

V and J are TRBV6-1 and TRBJ2-7, with 7 nucleotides matching TRBD1. With 6 bases clipped from V and 2 bases from J, the junction kept 16 bases outside the gene matches. The CDR3 runs 17 residues. Germline values: CDR1 MNHNS, CDR2 SASEGT. The CDR3 DNA reads as TGTGCCAGCAGCCGAATCCTCCTCGGGACAGCCGCCTACGAGCAGTACTTC. Its protein product is CASSRILLGTAAYEQYF.

This sequence joins TRBV11-3 and TRBJ2-1; 8 nucleotides align to TRBD2. Looked up from germline, CDR1 is SGHNT and CDR2 is YENEEA. The CDR3 has 14 amino acids. The V gene end was trimmed by 1 base and the J gene end by 10 bases; junction bases not matched to a gene: 6. CDR3 region: CASSLGRREGEQFF. CDR3 nucleotide sequence: TGTGCCAGCAGCTTAGGTCGTCGGGAGGGAGAGCAGTTCTTC.

This chain connects TRBV12-3 or TRBV12-4 to TRBJ1-1; D is unclear. This CDR3 is 15 amino acids long. Trimming left V 0 bases short and J 7 bases short, with 15 bases between. CDR3 nucleotide sequence: TGTGCCAGCAGTTTAGCAAGAGATCGGAGGAATGAAGCTTTCTTT. Its protein product is CASSLARDRRNEAFF.